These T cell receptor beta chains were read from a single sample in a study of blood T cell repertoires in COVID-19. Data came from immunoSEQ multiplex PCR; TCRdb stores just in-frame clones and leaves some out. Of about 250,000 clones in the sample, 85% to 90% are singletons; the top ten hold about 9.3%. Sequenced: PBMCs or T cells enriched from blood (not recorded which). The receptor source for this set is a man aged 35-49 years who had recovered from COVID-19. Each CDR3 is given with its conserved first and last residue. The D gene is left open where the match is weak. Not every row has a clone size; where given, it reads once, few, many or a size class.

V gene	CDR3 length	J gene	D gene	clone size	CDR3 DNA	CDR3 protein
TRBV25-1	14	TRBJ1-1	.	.	TGTGCCAGCAGTGAATGGGCCGATAACACTGAAGCTTTCTTT	CASSEWADNTEAFF
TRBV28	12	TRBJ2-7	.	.	TGTGCCAGCAGTTTTTACTTCTACGAGCAGTACTTC	CASSFYFYEQYF
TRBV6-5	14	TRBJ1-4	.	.	TGTGCCAGCAGTCGAAAGACCGGGGATGAAAAACTGTTTTTT	CASSRKTGDEKLFF
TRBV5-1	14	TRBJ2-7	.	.	TGCGCCAGCAGCTTACCCCGGGACACTTACGAGCAGTACTTC	CASSLPRDTYEQYF
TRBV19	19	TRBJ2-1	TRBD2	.	TGTGCCAGTAGTATAGACCCCAGACTAGCGGGAGACTCCTACAATGAGCAGTTCTTC	CASSIDPRLAGDSYNEQFF
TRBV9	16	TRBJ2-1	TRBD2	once	TGTGCCAGCAGCGCGGGGACTAGCGGGAGGACGAATGAGCAGTTCTTC	CASSAGTSGRTNEQFF
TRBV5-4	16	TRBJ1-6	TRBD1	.	TGTGCCAGCAGCGCGTCCGGGACAGGCAACAATTCACCCCTCCACTTT	CASSASGTGNNSPLHF
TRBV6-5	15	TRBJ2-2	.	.	TGTGCCAGCAGTTACTCGGGTAGCAACACCGGGGAGCTGTTTTTT	CASSYSGSNTGELFF
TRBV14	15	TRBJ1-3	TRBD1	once	TGTGCCAGCAAGGGACAGGTTTTATCTGGAAACACCATATATTTT	CASKGQVLSGNTIYF
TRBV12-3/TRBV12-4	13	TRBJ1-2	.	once	TGTGCCAGCAGTATCCGCCTGGACTACGGCTACACCTTC	CASSIRLDYGYTF
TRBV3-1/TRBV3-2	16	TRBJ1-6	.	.	TGTGCCAGCAGCCCTCCACGGGGATCCTATAATTCACCCCTCCACTTT	CASSPPRGSYNSPLHF
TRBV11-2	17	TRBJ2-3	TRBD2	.	TGTGCCAGCAGCTTTACTAGCGGGGGCGAAAGCACAGATACGCAGTATTTT	CASSFTSGGESTDTQYF
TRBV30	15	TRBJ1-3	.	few	TGTGCCTGGAGTAGGTTCTTGACAGAAGGAAACACCATATATTTT	CAWSRFLTEGNTIYF
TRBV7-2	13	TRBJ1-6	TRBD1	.	TGTGCCAGCAGCCCAGGGGGCTCGACACCCCTCCACTTT	CASSPGGSTPLHF
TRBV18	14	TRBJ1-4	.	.	TGTGCCAGCTCACCCGACAGGCTTAATGAAAAACTGTTTTTT	CASSPDRLNEKLFF
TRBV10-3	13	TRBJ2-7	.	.	TGTGCCATCAGTGAGTCAAGGACTGTCGAGCAGTACTTC	CAISESRTVEQYF
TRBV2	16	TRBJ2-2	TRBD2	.	TGTGCCAGCAGCGCCGGCGGGACTAGCGGCACCGGGGAGCTGTTTTTT	CASSAGGTSGTGELFF
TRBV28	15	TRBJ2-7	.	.	TGTGCCAGCAGTTACCCATGGGACACCACCTACGAGCAGTACTTC	CASSYPWDTTYEQYF
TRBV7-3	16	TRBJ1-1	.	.	TGTGCCAGCAGGAATACAGGGTTGAGCATGAACACTGAAGCTTTCTTT	CASRNTGLSMNTEAFF
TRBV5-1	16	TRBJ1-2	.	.	TGCGCCAGCAGCTTGGCCAGTATTCTGGGAGTTTATGGCTACACCTTC	CASSLASILGVYGYTF
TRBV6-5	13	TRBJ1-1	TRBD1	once	TGTGCCTCTCAGACAGGGACCTACACTGAAGCTTTCTTT	CASQTGTYTEAFF
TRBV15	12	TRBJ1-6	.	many	TGTGCCACCAGCGAGTCAAATTCACCCCTCCACTTT	CATSESNSPLHF
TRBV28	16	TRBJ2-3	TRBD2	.	TGTGCCAGCAGTTTACGGCTAGCGGGAGGCACAGATACGCAGTATTTT	CASSLRLAGGTDTQYF
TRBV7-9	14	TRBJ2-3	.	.	TGTGCCAGCAGCCCGCCACTAGGTTCAGATACGCAGTATTTT	CASSPPLGSDTQYF
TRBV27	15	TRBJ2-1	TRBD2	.	TGTGCCAGCAGTTTGGGGACTAGCGGGAGAAATGAGCAGTTCTTC	CASSLGTSGRNEQFF
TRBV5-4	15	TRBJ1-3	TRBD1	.	TGTGCCAGCAGCTTATCCGGGACAGACGGAAACACCATATATTTT	CASSLSGTDGNTIYF
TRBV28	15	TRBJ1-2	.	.	TGTGCCAGCAGTTTACCCCCGCAGGGGATCTATGGCTACACCTTC	CASSLPPQGIYGYTF
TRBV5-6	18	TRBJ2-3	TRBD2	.	TGTGCCAGCAGCTTGGGGACTAGCGGGAGTTCAAGCACAGATACGCAGTATTTT	CASSLGTSGSSSTDTQYF
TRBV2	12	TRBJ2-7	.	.	TGTGCCAGCAGTATGGACAGCTACGAGCAGTACTTC	CASSMDSYEQYF
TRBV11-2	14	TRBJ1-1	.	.	TGTGCCAGCAGATCCTCCCTCTCGAACACTGAAGCTTTCTTT	CASRSSLSNTEAFF
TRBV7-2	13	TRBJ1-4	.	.	TGTGCCAGCAGCAGAAATTTCGGGGAAAAACTGTTTTTT	CASSRNFGEKLFF
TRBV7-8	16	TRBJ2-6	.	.	TGTGCCAGCAGCTTAGGTGAGGAGGCCGGGGCCAACGTCCTGACTTTC	CASSLGEEAGANVLTF
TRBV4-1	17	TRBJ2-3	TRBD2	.	TGCGCCAGCAGCCTGAACCTCGGGACTAGCGCCACAGATACGCAGTATTTT	CASSLNLGTSATDTQYF
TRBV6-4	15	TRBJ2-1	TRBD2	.	TGTGCCAGCAGTTCTAGCGGGGGTTCTTACAATGAGCAGTTCTTC	CASSSSGGSYNEQFF
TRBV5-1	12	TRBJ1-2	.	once	TGCGCCAGCAGCTCCAGGGACTATGGCTACACCTTC	CASSSRDYGYTF